One and the same sample provided the 21 T cell receptor beta chains below, sequenced in a study of identical twins. TCRdb fed the 5' RACE reads into MiXCR, producing one record per CDR3 protein. The sample has 1.5 million to 2 million distinct CDR3 sequences; about 30% are singletons. The sequencing input was cord blood. Source of these receptors: a newborn girl in good health.

This clonotype was found a few times. This chain joins TRBV20-1 and TRBJ2-5, with D perhaps matching TRBD2 (6 bases). Germline-derived CDR1 and CDR2 are DFQATT and SNEGSKA (reference sequence). The CDR3 runs 15 residues. Trimming stripped 0 bases from V and 11 bases from J, with 22 bases between. CDR3 sequence reads: CSARDQPSVGNEQYF. CDR3 DNA: TGCAGTGCTAGAGATCAGCCTAGCGTCGGCAATGAGCAGTACTTC.

V gene TRBV24-1 combines with J gene TRBJ1-6; 7 nucleotides match TRBD1. The germline V gene encodes CDR1 KGHDR and CDR2 SFDVKD. V shed 4 bases and J 5 bases; nucleotides not matched to a gene: 10. The CDR3 runs 17 residues. The CDR3 loop is CATSDPRRTGDNSPLHF. The CDR3, as DNA: TGTGCCACCAGTGACCCACGCAGGACAGGAGATAATTCACCCCTCCACTTT.

The chain recombines TRBV6-4 with TRBJ2-2, with D possibly TRBD1 on 6 matching bases. The CDR3 spans 15 residues. V lost 0 bases and J 1 base, leaving 6 bases between the germline ends. CDR1 and CDR2 from the germline V gene are MRHNA and SNTAGT. CDR3: CASSDSGQNTGELFF. As DNA, the CDR3 is TGTGCCAGCAGTGACTCGGGACAGAACACCGGGGAGCTGTTTTTT.

This chain joins TRBV6-1 and TRBJ2-3, with 8 bases identical to TRBD2. The V gene end was trimmed by 2 bases and the J gene end by 2 bases; junction bases not matched to a gene: 3. This CDR3 is 15 amino acids long. CDR1 and CDR2 (germline): MNHNS, SASEGT. The CDR3 spells CASSEHGGATDTQYF. The CDR3 DNA sequence: TGTGCCAGCAGTGAACACGGGGGGGCCACAGATACGCAGTATTTT.

On this clonotype: A much larger clone differs by one base, so this may be a read error. This chain uses TRBV10-3 with TRBJ2-4; D gene unclear. The J call may be mistaken, given a closer DNA end match to TRBJ2-5. Germline values: CDR1 ENHRY, CDR2 SYGVKD. The CDR3 totals 11 residues. The CDR3 nucleotides read TGTACCATCAGTGCCTCAGAGACCCAGTACTTC. The encoded protein is CTISASETQYF.

This clonotype showed up just a few times. The chain uses TRBV7-9 and TRBJ2-4; weak D call: TRBD1 (5 bases). The germline V gene has CDR1 SEHNR and CDR2 FQNEAQ (reference sequence). Trimming took 3 bases from V and 4 from J, leaving 10 bases between them. This CDR3 has 14 amino acids. This CDR3 is CASSFRSGKNIQYF. Written as DNA, the CDR3 is TGTGCCAGCAGCTTCCGTTCAGGGAAAAACATTCAGTACTTC.

The sample holds one count of this clonotype. This chain joins TRBV6-1 and TRBJ2-3; D not resolved. The germline CDR1 and CDR2 sequences are MNHNS and SASEGT. V lost 2 bases, J lost 4 bases, and 16 bases lay in between. The CDR3 totals 16 residues. The CDR3 nucleotides are TGTGCCAGCAGTGAAATGGCTAGAGGCGCGCCAGATACGCAGTATTTT. It yields the protein CASSEMARGAPDTQYF.

The rearrangement joins TRBV28 to TRBJ2-2; 11 bases align to TRBD1. The V gene's germline CDR1 is MDHEN and CDR2 SYDVKM. Germline trimming cut 10 bases from V and 7 bases from J; bases unmatched to any gene: 8. This CDR3 contains 14 residues. CDR3 region: CATGTGGYGGELFF. The CDR3 DNA follows: TGTGCCACCGGGACAGGGGGGTACGGCGGGGAGCTGTTTTTT.

The chain joins TRBV5-1 to TRBJ2-3; the D gene is possibly TRBD2 (6 bases). The CDR3 length is 20 residues. V was clipped by 4 bases and J by 6 bases, with 33 bases between them. Germline values: CDR1 SGHRS, CDR2 YFSETQ. The CDR3 DNA sequence: TGCGCCAGCAGCCCACGGGCGGGTAGCACAGATACGCGGGGACGGGATACGCAGTATTTT. Its translation is CASSPRAGSTDTRGRDTQYF.

The V call is TRBV20-1, the J call TRBJ1-5; a possible D gene is TRBD1 (5 bases). CDR3 size: 14 residues. Trimming shortened V by 3 bases and J by 5 bases, and 14 bases separated the two germline ends. The germline V gene has CDR1 DFQATT and CDR2 SNEGSKA (reference sequence). The CDR3 sequence: CSASEPRGDQPQHF. CDR3 nucleotide sequence: TGCAGTGCTAGTGAGCCCCGGGGGGATCAGCCCCAGCATTTT.

This sequence joins TRBV10-3 and TRBJ2-5; 8 nucleotides align to TRBD1. Germline values: CDR1 ENHRY, CDR2 SYGVKD. There are 16 residues in the CDR3. V was clipped by 4 bases and J by 11 bases; unmatched bases: 18. In DNA, the CDR3 is TGTGCCATCAGTGCCCGATCGACAGGGGTAGGAGCTGAGCAGTACTTC. Translation: CAISARSTGVGAEQYF.

The table lists this clonotype with a few counts. The chain employs TRBV12-3 or TRBV12-4 and TRBJ1-4, with a tentative D call TRBD1 (5 bases). V was cut by 8 bases and J by 0 bases, with 16 bases left in between. CDR3 length: 16 residues. As DNA, the CDR3 is TGTGCCAGCGGCCTGGGACGGAGAACAACTAATGAAAAACTGTTTTTT. It specifies CASGLGRRTTNEKLFF.

V gene TRBV9 combines with J gene TRBJ1-1; TRBD1 matches at 8 bases. The CDR3 contains 14 residues. Germline CDR1 reads SGDLS; CDR2 reads YYNGEE. V gave up 3 bases and J gave up 6 bases; unmatched junction bases: 7. The CDR3 DNA follows: TGTGCCAGCAGCGCCACAGGGGGGTACGCTGAAGCTTTCTTT. Translation: CASSATGGYAEAFF.

For this clonotype: The germline gene is not matched at one end of the junction; a read error may be the cause. The chain carries TRBV6-5 and TRBJ2-6; no reliable D call. The germline V gene encodes CDR1 MNHEY and CDR2 SVGAGI. This CDR3 is built from 17 residues. The CDR3 region is CASSNLVPLSGVNVLTF. In DNA form, the CDR3 reads TGTGCCAGCAGTAACCTAGTTCCCCTCTCTGGGGTCAACGTCCTGACTTTC.

In its sample, this clonotype was seen a few times. This chain links TRBV20-1 with TRBJ2-1, with TRBD1 as a possible D gene (5 bases). Trimming took 4 bases from V and 0 from J, leaving 13 bases between them. This CDR3 has 15 amino acids. Germline CDR1 is DFQATT and CDR2 is SNEGSKA (reference sequence). CDR3 DNA sequence: TGCAGTGCTATATGGACGACAGTCTCCTACAATGAGCAGTTCTTC. Encoded protein: CSAIWTTVSYNEQFF.

CDR3 sequence reads: CASSGTASNYGYTF. CDR3 nucleotides: TGTGCCAGCAGTGGGACAGCGTCTAACTATGGCTACACCTTC. This chain connects TRBV2 to TRBJ1-2; a possible D gene is TRBD1 (6 bases). V was cut by 4 bases and J by 0 bases, with 9 bases left in between. Germline CDR1 and CDR2: SNHLY and FYNNEI. There are 14 residues in the CDR3.

The chain employs TRBV20-1 and TRBJ2-4, with D possibly called TRBD1 or TRBD2 (5 bases each). CDR3 length: 12 residues. V lost 8 bases and J 3 bases, leaving 11 bases between the germline ends. Germline CDR1 is DFQATT and CDR2 is SNEGSKA (reference sequence). The chain's CDR3 is CSMRGGKNIQYF. The DNA for the CDR3 is TGCAGTATGAGGGGTGGCAAAAACATTCAGTACTTC.

This clonotype was detected only a few times. The rearrangement joins TRBV21-1 to TRBJ2-3; TRBD1 was called by the table and not checked on the DNA. TRBV21-1 is tagged as a pseudogene. This CDR3 is built from 14 residues. The CDR3 bases are TGTGCCAGCCCAGGGCTAGGGGGGACAGATACGCAGTATTTT. This encodes CASPGLGGTDTQYF.

J is TRBJ2-2 and V is TRBV24-1; maybe TRBD2 (5 bases). This CDR3 spans 16 amino acids. Germline V lookup: CDR1 KGHDR, CDR2 SFDVKD. V was shortened by 1 base and J by 1 base, with 9 bases between the two germline ends. The CDR3 sequence is CATSDFLSVNTGELFF. The CDR3 bases are TGTGCCACCAGTGATTTCCTTAGCGTGAACACCGGGGAGCTGTTTTTT.

The genes are TRBV10-3 and TRBJ2-1, with D maybe TRBD1 (5 bases). This CDR3 comprises 14 residues. CDR1 and CDR2 (germline): ENHRY, SYGVKD. The V gene lost 4 bases and the J gene lost 6 bases, with 13 bases spanning the gap. In DNA form, the CDR3 reads TGTGCCATCAGTGGGTCGAACAGGCCCAATGAGCAGTTCTTC. Translation gives CAISGSNRPNEQFF.

This clonotype came up a few times. V gene TRBV15 combines with J gene TRBJ1-2; TRBD1 matches at 9 bases. V lost 1 base to trimming and J lost 2 bases; unmatched junction nucleotides: 5. CDR1 is LNHNV, CDR2 YYDKDF, per germline (reference sequence). There are 16 residues in the CDR3. In DNA, the CDR3 is TGTGCCACCAGCAGAGCAGGGACAGGGCAGAACTATGGCTACACCTTC. This codes for CATSRAGTGQNYGYTF. The full variable domain, with the rest looked up from reference TRBV15 and TRBJ1-2, is DAMVIQNPRYQVTQFGKPVTLSCSQTLNHNVMYWYQQKSSQAPKLLFHYYDKDFNNEADTPDNFQSRRPNTSFCFLDIRSPGLGDTAMYLCATSRAGTGQNYGYTFGSGTRLTVV.